This TCR beta chain was sequenced for a study of shared clonotypes between healthy human individuals (dated by TCRdb to the early 2020s). Background for the entire study: A few men and a couple of women, aged 18 to 49 years, made up the cohort. The study deeply sequenced blood TCR repertoires of five healthy adults to estimate repertoire size and the extent of clonotype sharing between individuals. Per donor, leukapheresis produced somewhere between about 0.85 and 8.9 billion PBMCs. For each donor, three plates each were used for CD4 naive and CD4 memory, two plates were used for CD8 naive, and one plate was used for CD8 memory. To increase sequencing depth and limit assay-specific biases, TCR repertoire library preparation and sequencing were carried out by different laboratories using diverse techniques. General findings and caveats noted by the study authors: The genetic and exposure-history diversity represented was limited by the small number of donors. Pairwise subsampling indicated that sequencing depth was expected to affect the degree of clonotype sharing among donors. Estimated clonotype richness was generally larger for naive than for memory subsets. Even with the large sequencing depth, rarefaction of the sorted-subset datasets indicated that sequencing was incomplete. Clonotypes shared by all four sorted-subset donors showed higher generation probabilities than non-shared clonotypes. Sampling was restricted to blood, and TCR repertoires in tissues likely differ from the TCR repertoires found in blood. Sharing across a few donors was observed for 5% to 6.5% of naive CD4, over 3% of naive CD8, 2.3% of memory CD4, and roughly 0.4% of memory CD8 clonotypes.

TCR CDR3 regions were amplified from genomic DNA by multiplex PCR using the deep immunoSEQ assay. For each cell subset, the extracted genomic DNA was distributed evenly across all wells of several immunoSEQ 96-well plates, and each plate served as one replicate. Each replicate PCR for sorted subsets received about 180 ng genomic DNA, equal to about 29,000 T cell genomes. Purified libraries were measured with a Qubit 3.0 fluorometer, size-checked on a Bioanalyzer 2100, and measured again with the KAPA Library Quantification kit. Every immunoSEQ 96-well plate was sequenced on a separate single-read 150-cycle Illumina NextSeq 550 flow cell. Processing in the source paper ran as follows. Because only junctional sequences without quality scores were contained in the immunoSEQ output, filtering matching that applied to full-length reads could not be performed. Sequences were annotated with PyIR, a Python wrapper for IgBLAST v1.9, using IMGT germline references to assign V/J genes and CDR3. Any read was removed if the V/J assignment was weak (E-value above 1e-6), the CDR3 was missing, or the read contained stop codons, out-of-frame junctions, or ambiguous translated residues. V3J clonotypes were defined as sequences sharing the same inferred V gene, J gene, and CDR3 amino acid sequence. Percentage overlap between repertoires was computed as shared unique clonotypes divided by the size of the smaller repertoire. Richness of each repertoire was evaluated using RTK rarefaction, the Chao1 estimator, and Recon v2.1 estimates of unobserved clonotypes. For all TCRbeta clonotypes obtained by the gDNA method from several donors, generation probabilities were computed with OLGA. In TCRdb, the immuneACCESS table is reduced to in-frame sequences with V and J assigned. These tables do not hold every clone; where another copy was compared, an unresolved V gene accounts for under half, and the others remain unexplained. V and J calls plus clone size are reproduced from that table; the DNA served to infer D and trimming. The sample records 2.3 million or so clones, 90% to 95% of which are singletons. Together, the top ten hold about 0.41% of the sample.

On this clone itself: Its antigen is currently not known. No base-level quality is on record; no much larger clone is a single base apart.

The donors were healthy, HIV-negative adults with no recently reported acute infections or vaccinations. Every donor was a Caucasian adult residing in Nashville, Tennessee, USA. CD4+ T cells were enriched by magnetic negative selection, after which naive cells were positively selected on CD45RA and the negative fraction was taken as the memory subset. Blood was collected by leukapheresis, and PBMCs were isolated by Ficoll-Histopaque density gradient centrifugation and then cryopreserved in liquid nitrogen vapor phase. Purity and quantity of every magnetically sorted T cell population were checked by analytical flow cytometry. From each sorted fraction, genomic DNA was isolated and quantified by UV absorbance on a Nanodrop 2000c. Including the terminal cysteine and phenylalanine, the CDR3 comprises 17 residues. The kept DNA is CDR3 alone, 51 bases in frame from the first base. Trimmed from V: 1 base; trimmed from J: 2 bases; junction bases lacking a gene match: 8. The CDR1 and CDR2 encoded by the germline V gene (reference sequence) are LNHNV and YYDKDF.

The receptor was derived from a man aged 18 to 29 in good health. Some clones in this sample may be carry-over from other donors' samples. The rearranged segments are TRBV15 and TRBJ1-5; TRBD1 lines up with 7 middle nucleotides. The sequencing sample was made of naive CD4+ T cells from PBMCs. Taken with the paper, the label for cell subset or site translates to: CD45RA+ positively selected. Read as DNA, the sequence is TGTGCCACCAGCAGAGCGAACGACAGGGCACGCAATCAGCCCCAGCATTTT. Its coded protein is CATSRANDRARNQPQHF. Beyond the CDR3, the reference TRBV15 and TRBJ1-5 genes provide the residues; the full variable domain reads: DAMVIQNPRYQVTQFGKPVTLSCSQTLNHNVMYWYQQKSSQAPKLLFHYYDKDFNNEADTPDNFQSRRPNTSFCFLDIRSPGLGDTAMYLCATSRANDRARNQPQHFGDGTRLSIL.